This T cell receptor beta chain was identified during a study of blood T cell repertoires in COVID-19. Study-wide background: Specimens from acute and convalescent COVID-19 originated in the United States, Italy and Spain.

This clone was recorded once. In the authors' workflow: By means of reference gene primer amplification, nucleated cell counts were estimated. Assay: immunoSEQ multiplex PCR; the TCRdb copy retains only in-frame clones and omits some. V and J calls and clone size are as listed in that table; D and trimming were resolved from the DNA. The data contain some 200,000 clones, 85% of them singletons. The germline gives CDR1 SGHTA, CDR2 FQGNSA. The CDR3 runs 18 residues. Losses at the gene ends were 5 bases for V and 0 bases for J; bases not matched to a gene: 9. The source of this sequence is a woman aged 55-70 years with acute or convalescent COVID-19. The sample consisted of peripheral blood. The chain recombines TRBV7-2 with TRBJ2-1, with 11 positions matching TRBD2. The CDR3 region has the DNA TGTGCCAGCAGCGGACCGGGACTAGCGGATTTCTCCTACAATGAGCAGTTCTTC. It codes for CASSGPGLADFSYNEQFF.